This T cell receptor beta chain was retrieved from a study of cytomegalovirus exposure and HLA in healthy donors. Study in general: Within an early data release were 85 million or so unique TCRs drawn from HLA-typed donors.

Study conclusions and caveats: Rare TCR sequences predominated, though certain public TCRs were found in many donors.

The CDR3 has 16 amino acids. V lost 3 bases, J lost 2 bases, and 7 bases stayed unmatched. The germline V gene encodes CDR1 LNHNV and CDR2 YYDKDF (reference sequence). Notes on this clone: What it binds is not known.

The PCR made use of 60 Vbeta and 13 Jbeta primers. Assay: immunoSEQ multiplex PCR; the TCRdb copy retains only in-frame clones and omits some. The profile shows about 98,000 clones, more than 60% of them singletons. This chain joins TRBV15 and TRBJ2-7, with 10 bases aligning to TRBD1. The receptor's source is a man aged 45 to 65 in good health and CMV-seronegative. Sequencing input: PBMCs. The CDR3, as DNA: TGTGCCACCAGCAGGGGAGGACAGGGGGAAACCTACGAGCAGTACTTC. Its protein is CATSRGGQGETYEQYF.